These 21 T cell receptor beta chains came from one sample sequenced in a study of T cell responses to AZD1222 COVID-19 vaccine. The assay was immunoSEQ multiplex PCR, and TCRdb's table has in-frame clones only and misses some. The data show 35,000 to 50,000 clones, around three quarters seen once. Source: peripheral blood, taken 28 days after the second dose of the MenACWY control vaccine. These receptor sequences come from an adult who received the MenACWY meningococcal vaccine as a control.

The chain is built from TRBV18 and TRBJ2-1; 10 nucleotides line up with TRBD1. J was trimmed by 5 bases and V by 10 bases; bases with no gene match: 8. There are 14 residues in the CDR3. Germline loops: CDR1 KGHSH, CDR2 LQKENI. DNA for the CDR3: TGTGCCACTGGGGACAGGGGTAACCACAATGAGCAGTTCTTC. Amino acid sequence: CATGDRGNHNEQFF.

This rearrangement joins TRBV5-6 to TRBJ1-1, with TRBD1 as a possible D gene (6 bases). The CDR3 contains 16 residues. Per the germline V gene, CDR1 is SGHDT and CDR2 is YYEEEE. Trimming removed 4 bases from V and 10 bases from J, with 26 bases in between. The CDR3 DNA is TGTGCCAGCAGCGAGACGTACAGGGTGTCTAGATTTGGAGCTTTCTTT. Its protein is CASSETYRVSRFGAFF.

This clone was seen at least ten times. This chain uses TRBV27 with TRBJ1-5; the match to TRBD1 covers 9 bases. Trimming cost V 2 bases and J 6 bases; bases outside gene matches: 5. CDR3 size: 15 residues. CDR1 is MNHEY, CDR2 SMNVEV, per germline (reference sequence). The CDR3 spells CASSLHTGGGQPQHF. The CDR3 DNA sequence: TGTGCCAGCAGTTTACACACAGGGGGCGGTCAGCCCCAGCATTTT.

The rearrangement links TRBV7-8 to TRBJ1-2; possibly TRBD1 for D (6 bases). The CDR3 runs 12 residues. Trimming removed 5 bases at V and 8 bases at J, with 12 bases between. Looked up from germline, CDR1 is SGHVS and CDR2 is FQNEAQ. The CDR3, as DNA: TGTGCCAGCAGCCTACAGGGTTTGGGCTACACCTTC. This sequence encodes CASSLQGLGYTF.

The gene calls are TRBV7-9 and TRBJ1-1, with 7 bases matching TRBD1. Germline CDR1 reads SEHNR; CDR2 reads FQNEAQ (reference sequence). The CDR3 sequence is 14 residues long. Trimming cost V 3 bases and J 11 bases; bases outside gene matches: 12. The DNA of the CDR3 is TGTGCCAGCAGCTTCGACAGGGACTCTTACCGGGCTTTCTTT. It yields the protein CASSFDRDSYRAFF.

The chain has TRBV28 and TRBJ1-3, with D maybe TRBD1 (6 bases). Per germline, CDR1 MDHEN and CDR2 SYDVKM. This CDR3 is 16 amino acids long. Trimming took off 2 bases at V and 3 bases at J, with 14 bases between the two ends. The CDR3 DNA reads as TGTGCCAGCAGTTTAGGCGGGGGCAACAGTGGAAACACCATATATTTT. It translates to CASSLGGGNSGNTIYF.

The V and J genes are TRBV10-1 and TRBJ1-1; 8 bases fit TRBD1. Germline values: CDR1 WNHNN, CDR2 SYGVQD (reference sequence). The CDR3 is 16 residues long. V shed 5 bases and J 2 bases; nucleotides not matched to a gene: 10. CDR3 nucleotide sequence: TGCGCCAGCAGTCCCGGCGGACAGGGAAGTAACACTGAAGCTTTCTTT. Encoded protein: CASSPGGQGSNTEAFF.

DNA for the CDR3: TGTGCCAGCAAACCCGGTTCGGGCACTGAAGCTTTCTTT. Its protein product is CASKPGSGTEAFF. This chain links TRBV6-6 with TRBJ1-1; D ambiguous. This CDR3 is 13 amino acids long. In germline, CDR1 is MNHNY, CDR2 SVGAGI (reference sequence). V was pared by 7 bases and J by 4 bases, with 13 bases between.

This rearrangement joins TRBV4-1 to TRBJ1-1, with a tentative D call TRBD1 (6 bases). CDR1 is MGHRA and CDR2 is YSYEKL in the germline V gene. V lost 4 bases and J 8 bases, leaving 17 bases between the germline ends. The CDR3 loop spans 14 amino acids. CDR3 protein: CASSRSEGDGEAFF. Written as DNA, the CDR3 is TGCGCCAGCAGCCGGTCCGAGGGGGACGGGGAAGCTTTCTTT.

This chain uses TRBV19 with TRBJ2-5; D perhaps matches TRBD1 (6 bases). This CDR3 comprises 16 residues. The germline CDR1 and CDR2 sequences are LNHDA and SQIVND (reference sequence). V was cut by 5 bases and J by 1 base, with 17 bases left in between. CDR3 sequence: CASSGGWTETQETQYF. Here the CDR3 DNA reads TGTGCCAGTAGTGGGGGCTGGACCGAGACCCAAGAGACCCAGTACTTC.

The gene calls are TRBV12-5 and TRBJ2-3; 8 bases align to TRBD2. The germline CDR1 and CDR2 sequences are LGHNT and FRNRAP. The CDR3 covers 15 residues. Trimming cost V 0 bases and J 5 bases; bases outside gene matches: 4. CDR3 DNA sequence: TGTGCTAGTGGTTTGGTACCGGGGGGGAAAGATACGCAGTATTTT. This gives the protein CASGLVPGGKDTQYF.

The rearrangement joins TRBV12-3 or TRBV12-4 to TRBJ1-2, with D unresolved. V was cut by 3 bases and J by 5 bases, with 7 bases left in between. This CDR3 region has 12 residues. The CDR3 is CASSFGKYGYTF. CDR3 nucleotide sequence: TGTGCCAGCAGTTTCGGTAAATATGGCTACACCTTC.

The chain recombines TRBV6-4 with TRBJ2-3; 10 positions match TRBD2. The J segment lost 3 bases and the V segment lost 5 bases, leaving 5 bases of the junction unmatched. This CDR3 contains 15 residues. Germline V lookup: CDR1 MRHNA, CDR2 SNTAGT. The CDR3 protein is CASSMGLARTDTQYF. The CDR3 DNA sequence: TGTGCCAGCAGTATGGGACTAGCGAGAACAGATACGCAGTATTTT.

The chain uses TRBV27 and TRBJ2-7; no clear D gene. V lost 2 bases and J 2 bases, leaving 10 bases between the germline ends. The CDR3 has 14 residues. Germline V gene sequence: CDR1 MNHEY, CDR2 SMNVEV (reference sequence). This CDR3 is CASSLMDGPYEQYF. In nucleotides, the CDR3 is TGTGCCAGCAGTTTAATGGACGGGCCCTACGAGCAGTACTTC.

CDR3 sequence: CASNSRQSGGGYTF. The DNA for the CDR3 is TGTGCCAGCAATTCGCGACAGTCGGGAGGTGGCTACACCTTC. The chain joins TRBV6-5 to TRBJ1-2; D is possibly TRBD1 (5 bases). Trimming cost V 7 bases and J 7 bases, with 19 bases left between them. CDR1 and CDR2 (germline): MNHEY, SVGAGI. This CDR3 is 14 amino acids long.

The chain links TRBV19 to TRBJ1-6, with D possibly TRBD1 on 6 matching bases. Deletions cut 6 bases from V and 6 bases from J, with 15 bases between. Per the germline V gene, CDR1 is LNHDA and CDR2 is SQIVND (reference sequence). The CDR3 sequence is 15 residues long. CDR3 DNA sequence: TGTGCCAGTAGAGTGGGGGGGCTGGGTAATTCACCCCTCCACTTT. Amino acids: CASRVGGLGNSPLHF. Full variable domain (outside the CDR3, taken from reference TRBV19 and TRBJ1-6): DGGITQSPKYLFRKEGQNVTLSCEQNLNHDAMYWYRQDPGQGLRLIYYSQIVNDFQKGDIAEGYSVSREKKESFPLTVTSAQKNPTAFYLCASRVGGLGNSPLHFGNGTRLTVT.

In DNA, the CDR3 is TGTGCCAGCAGAGCAGGGACCTCTGGAAACACCATATATTTT. It encodes CASRAGTSGNTIYF. The genes are TRBV6-5 and TRBJ1-3; tentative D call: TRBD1 (5 bases). The CDR3 has 14 amino acids. Germline CDR1 and CDR2: MNHEY and SVGAGI. V shed 6 bases and J shed 0 bases, with 9 bases lying between them.

The V and J genes are TRBV3-1 (or the pseudogene TRBV3-2) and TRBJ1-6; D ambiguous. The germline gives CDR1 LGHDT, CDR2 YNNKEL (reference sequence). V was cut by 4 bases and J by 0 bases, with 10 bases left in between. The CDR3 is 16 amino acids. The CDR3 nucleotides are TGTGCCAGCAGCCCACTCTCCGGCTCCTATAATTCACCCCTCCACTTT. This gives the protein CASSPLSGSYNSPLHF.

For the CDR3, the DNA is TGTGCCAGTAGCTACAGGGGCCCCTATCAGCCCCAGCATTTT. It yields the protein CASSYRGPYQPQHF. The chain employs TRBV19 and TRBJ1-5; 7 bases are a match to TRBD1. Trimming cost V 6 bases and J 5 bases; bases outside gene matches: 7. The germline V gene encodes CDR1 LNHDA and CDR2 SQIVND (reference sequence). The CDR3 runs 14 residues.

This sequence joins TRBV5-1 and TRBJ2-2; D is unresolved. Trimming shortened V by 5 bases and J by 3 bases, and 5 bases separated the two germline ends. The germline V gene has CDR1 SGHRS and CDR2 YFSETQ. The CDR3 has 12 amino acids. As DNA, the CDR3 is TGCGCCAGCAGATTCGACACCGGGGAGCTGTTTTTT. This sequence encodes CASRFDTGELFF.

The chain is built from TRBV6-4 and TRBJ1-3; TRBD1 matches 7 bases. The CDR3 is made up of 15 amino acids. Germline values: CDR1 MRHNA, CDR2 SNTAGT. V lost 7 bases, J lost 3 bases, and 9 bases stayed unmatched. CDR3 residues: CASTHRGRYGNTIYF. The CDR3 coding sequence is TGTGCCAGCACTCATAGGGGGCGGTATGGAAACACCATATATTTT.